The 20 T cell receptor beta chains below were found in one sample sequenced in a study of blood T cell repertoires in COVID-19. The data were produced by immunoSEQ multiplex PCR, yet TCRdb's version contains in-frame clones alone and is incomplete. The sample includes about 370,000 clones, over 85% of them seen just once. Sample: PBMCs or T cells enriched from blood (not recorded which). Every receptor here comes from a woman aged 25 to 45 who had recovered from COVID-19.

V and J are TRBV30 and TRBJ1-2; 7 nucleotides line up with TRBD1. The length of the CDR3 is 12 residues. Germline values: CDR1 GTSNPN, CDR2 SVGIG (reference sequence). With V trimmed by 5 bases and J by 5 bases, 5 bases remained unmatched. The CDR3 DNA reads as TGTGCCTGGGGGGACAGCCCGTATGGCTACACCTTC. It specifies CAWGDSPYGYTF.

This clone was seen just once. The chain links TRBV9 to TRBJ1-6; D is undetermined. Germline values: CDR1 SGDLS, CDR2 YYNGEE. CDR3 length: 15 residues. V lost 4 bases and J lost 0, with 8 bases in between. CDR3 sequence (DNA): TGTGCCAGCAGCCCCCGGGGCTCCTATAATTCACCCCTCCACTTT. As protein: CASSPRGSYNSPLHF. Based on the CDR3 plus reference TRBV9 and TRBJ1-6, the full variable domain is DSGVTQTPKHLITATGQRVTLRCSPRSGDLSVYWYQQSLDQGLQFLIQYYNGEERAKGNILERFSAQQFPDLHSELNLSSLELGDSALYFCASSPRGSYNSPLHFGNGTRLTVT.

The chain uses TRBV14 and TRBJ2-1; 8 bases are shared with TRBD2. Germline assignment: CDR1 SGHDN and CDR2 FVKESK. CDR3 size: 15 residues. Trimming cost V 3 bases and J 5 bases; bases outside gene matches: 6. The CDR3 loop is CASSHLAGGNNEQFF. In DNA, the CDR3 is TGTGCCAGCAGCCATCTGGCGGGAGGCAACAATGAGCAGTTCTTC.

The chain carries TRBV4-3 and TRBJ2-7; no clear D. Trimming pared 0 bases from V and 4 bases from J, leaving 7 bases between. Per the germline V gene, CDR1 is LGHNA and CDR2 is YSLEER. The CDR3 runs to 13 residues. The CDR3 DNA follows: TGCGCCAGCAGCCAAGATCTTTTTTACGAGCAGTACTTC. Its protein is CASSQDLFYEQYF.

The chain uses TRBV7-9 and TRBJ1-4; no definite D call. V shed 7 bases and J shed 7 bases, with 10 bases lying between them. The CDR3 is made up of 12 amino acids. Germline lookup yields CDR1 SEHNR and CDR2 FQNEAQ (reference sequence). The CDR3 spells CASTIGSEKLFF. The CDR3 DNA is TGTGCCAGCACAATTGGCAGTGAAAAACTGTTTTTT.

The chain employs TRBV5-1 and TRBJ1-2; D remains unclear. The CDR3 sequence is 14 residues long. Looked up from germline, CDR1 is SGHRS and CDR2 is YFSETQ. The V and J ends lost 0 bases and 6 bases respectively, with 12 bases between them. The CDR3 DNA sequence: TGCGCCAGCAGCTTGGGTACAGAACTTAATGGCTACACCTTC. This encodes CASSLGTELNGYTF.

V and J are TRBV25-1 and TRBJ1-4; 9 positions match TRBD1. This CDR3 comprises 15 residues. Trimming at V came to 3 bases and at J to 5 bases, leaving 4 bases not matched to a gene. Germline loops: CDR1 MGHDK, CDR2 SYGVNS. The CDR3 coding sequence is TGTGCCAGCAGTGACCTAGGGACAGGGAATGAAAAACTGTTTTTT. Its translation is CASSDLGTGNEKLFF.

The rearrangement uses TRBV6-5 and TRBJ1-5, with 7 bases aligning to TRBD1. V was clipped by 6 bases and J by 6 bases; unmatched bases: 8. CDR3 length equals 14 residues. Looked up from germline, CDR1 is MNHEY and CDR2 is SVGAGI. The CDR3 sequence is CASSPETGFQPQHF. Written as DNA, the CDR3 is TGTGCCAGCAGCCCCGAGACAGGGTTTCAGCCCCAGCATTTT.

This clone was observed a single time. The chain carries TRBV29-1 and TRBJ2-7; 10 nucleotides agree with TRBD1. CDR1 and CDR2 (germline): SQVTM, ANQGSEA. This CDR3 spans 16 amino acids. Unmatched junction bases numbered 13, after V lost 2 bases and J lost 6 bases. CDR3 amino acids: CSVERRSGTGVGEQYF. The CDR3 coding sequence is TGCAGCGTTGAAAGGCGGTCCGGGACAGGGGTCGGCGAGCAGTACTTC.

The chain joins TRBV7-3 to TRBJ2-3; TRBD1 aligns across 7 bases. CDR3 size: 15 residues. V was pared by 5 bases and J by 3 bases, with 8 bases of the junction left unmatched. Germline V gene lookup returns CDR1 SGHTA and CDR2 FQGTGA. The CDR3 bases are TGTGCCAGCAGCCGTGACAGGGTAGCGACAGATACGCAGTATTTT. Translated, it gives CASSRDRVATDTQYF.

This clone was observed once. The chain is built from TRBV5-6 and TRBJ1-3; TRBD1 matches 7 bases. The CDR3 is 17 amino acids. The V segment lost 4 bases and the J segment 1 base; nucleotides outside the gene matches: 11. Germline CDR1 SGHDT, CDR2 YYEEEE. The CDR3 protein is CASSLRQGRLSGNTIYF. CDR3 DNA sequence: TGTGCCAGCAGCCTGAGACAGGGTCGGTTGTCTGGAAACACCATATATTTT.

This clone was found a few times. The J gene is TRBJ1-6, the V gene TRBV30; 7 bases align to TRBD1. V was clipped by 2 bases and J by 7 bases; unmatched bases: 8. There are 15 residues in the CDR3. Germline CDR1 and CDR2: GTSNPN and SVGIG (reference sequence). The CDR3 DNA sequence: TGTGCCTGGAGTAGAGGGACAGTAGGAAATTCACCCCTCCACTTT. Amino acid sequence: CAWSRGTVGNSPLHF.

This sequence joins TRBV6-5 and TRBJ1-1; weak D call: TRBD1 (6 bases). Between the trimmed V and J ends, which lost 4 bases and 4 bases, there was a span of 16 bases. Germline CDR1 reads MNHEY; CDR2 reads SVGAGI. The CDR3 runs to 15 residues. This CDR3 reads CASSSYRARGTEAFF. In DNA, the CDR3 is TGTGCCAGCAGTTCCTACAGGGCCCGGGGCACTGAAGCTTTCTTT.

This rearrangement joins TRBV7-9 to TRBJ1-2; tentative D call: TRBD1 (6 bases). This CDR3 spans 12 amino acids. From germline, CDR1 is SEHNR and CDR2 FQNEAQ (reference sequence). The V and J ends lost 2 bases and 8 bases respectively, with 9 bases between them. The CDR3 nucleotides are TGTGCCAGCAGCTTACAGGGGTCGGGCTACACCTTC. Its translation is CASSLQGSGYTF. Looking up the rest from reference TRBV7-9 and TRBJ1-2 gives the full variable domain: DTGVSQNPRHKITKRGQNVTFRCDPISEHNRLYWYRQTLGQGPEFLTYFQNEAQLEKSRLLSDRFSAERPKGSFSTLEIQRTEQGDSAMYLCASSLQGSGYTFGSGTRLTVV.

This clone was counted only a few times. CDR3 nucleotide sequence: TGCGCCAGCAGAAGAGGGGGGGACGGAGGGTTAAGTGGTTATGCTGAAGCTTTCTTT. Protein: CASRRGGDGGLSGYAEAFF. The chain combines TRBV5-1 with TRBJ1-1; D is perhaps TRBD1 (6 bases). The CDR3 consists of 19 residues. The germline V gene has CDR1 SGHRS and CDR2 YFSETQ. V dropped 5 bases and J dropped 6 bases, with 32 bases sitting between them.

The V and J genes are TRBV11-2 and TRBJ1-2, with D tentatively TRBD1 (5 bases). Trimming took 2 bases from V and 3 from J, leaving 13 bases between them. CDR1 and CDR2 from the germline V gene are SGHAT and FQNNGV. The CDR3 sequence is 15 residues long. The CDR3 region is CASSLSQGLDYGYTF. In DNA form, the CDR3 reads TGTGCCAGCAGCTTATCCCAGGGTCTGGACTATGGCTACACCTTC.

The sample holds a few counts of this clone. The V gene is TRBV7-2, the J gene TRBJ2-2; D remains ambiguous. V lost 3 bases to trimming and J lost 0 bases, with 5 bases between them. Germline CDR1 reads SGHTA; CDR2 reads FQGNSA. This CDR3 spans 14 amino acids. The CDR3 here is CASSLGSNTGELFF. CDR3 in DNA: TGTGCCAGCAGCTTGGGCTCGAACACCGGGGAGCTGTTTTTT.

This clone appeared a single time. The gene calls are TRBV6-2 or TRBV6-3 and TRBJ1-5; tentatively, D is TRBD1 (5 bases). Germline assignment: CDR1 MNHEY and CDR2 SVGEGT. V was pared by 6 bases and J by 3 bases, with 12 bases between. This CDR3 comprises 14 residues. CDR3 in DNA: TGTGCCAGCAGCATGGACACGTCCAATCAGCCCCAGCATTTT. Translating gives CASSMDTSNQPQHF.

The chain carries TRBV7-9 and TRBJ1-5, with unresolved D. From germline, CDR1 is SEHNR and CDR2 FQNEAQ (reference sequence). Trimming cost V 3 bases and J 4 bases, with 10 bases left between them. This CDR3 is built from 14 residues. CDR3 nucleotides: TGTGCCAGCAGCTTCCCCGGGGAGAATCAGCCCCAGCATTTT. This gives the protein CASSFPGENQPQHF. The variable domain in full, with the rest retrieved from reference TRBV7-9 and TRBJ1-5, is DTGVSQNPRHKITKRGQNVTFRCDPISEHNRLYWYRQTLGQGPEFLTYFQNEAQLEKSRLLSDRFSAERPKGSFSTLEIQRTEQGDSAMYLCASSFPGENQPQHFGDGTRLSIL.

The chain joins TRBV30 to TRBJ1-4; D not certain. The CDR3 consists of 13 residues. Trimming removed 3 bases at V and 8 bases at J, with 13 bases between. Per germline, CDR1 GTSNPN and CDR2 SVGIG (reference sequence). As DNA, the CDR3 is TGTGCCTGGAGAGCAAACGGGAGGGAAAAACTGTTTTTT. Translating gives CAWRANGREKLFF. Together with reference TRBV30 and TRBJ1-4, the CDR3 gives the full variable domain: SQTIHQWPATLVQPVGSPLSLECTVEGTSNPNLYWYRQAAGRGLQLLFYSVGIGQISSEVPQNLSASRPQDRQFILSSKKLLLSDSGFYLCAWRANGREKLFFGSGTQLSVL.